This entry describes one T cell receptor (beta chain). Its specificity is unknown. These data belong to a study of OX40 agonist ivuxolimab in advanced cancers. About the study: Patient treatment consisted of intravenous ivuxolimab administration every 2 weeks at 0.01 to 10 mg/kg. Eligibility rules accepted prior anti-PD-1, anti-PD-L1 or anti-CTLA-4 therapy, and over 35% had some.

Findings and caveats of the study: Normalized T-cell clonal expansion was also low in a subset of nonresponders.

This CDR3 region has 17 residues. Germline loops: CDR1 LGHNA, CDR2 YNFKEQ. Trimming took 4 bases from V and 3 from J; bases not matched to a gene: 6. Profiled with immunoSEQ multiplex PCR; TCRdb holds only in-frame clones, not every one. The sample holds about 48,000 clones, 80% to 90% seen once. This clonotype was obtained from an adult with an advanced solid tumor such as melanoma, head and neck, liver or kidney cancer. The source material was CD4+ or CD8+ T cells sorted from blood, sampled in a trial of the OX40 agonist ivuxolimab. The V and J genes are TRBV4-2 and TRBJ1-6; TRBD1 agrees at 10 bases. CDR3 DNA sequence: TGTGCCAGCAGCCCGGAGACAGGGGGCGACTATAATTCACCCCTCCACTTT. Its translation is CASSPETGGDYNSPLHF.